One sample yielded the 15 T cell receptor beta chains listed below, sequenced in a study of blood T cell repertoires in COVID-19. Sequencing used immunoSEQ multiplex PCR; TCRdb keeps in-frame clones, though not all of them. Of 130,000 or so clones listed, 82% are singletons. Sequencing input: peripheral blood. These receptors all come from a human donor in a cohort sampled during active COVID-19.

This clone was detected once. The rearrangement joins TRBV15 to TRBJ1-4; D uncertain. Trimming removed 1 base from V and 5 bases from J, with 11 bases in between. Germline V gene data show CDR1 as LNHNV and CDR2 as YYDKDF (reference sequence). The CDR3 consists of 15 residues. DNA for the CDR3: TGTGCCACCAGCAGAGGGGAGGAGGGAAATGAAAAACTGTTTTTT. Translated: CATSRGEEGNEKLFF.

This chain uses TRBV5-1 with TRBJ2-7; 8 bases match TRBD1. V shed 0 bases and J 6 bases; nucleotides not matched to a gene: 17. Looked up from germline, CDR1 is SGHRS and CDR2 is YFSETQ. The CDR3 sequence is 18 residues long. The chain's CDR3 is CASSLAEASGGALGEQYF. The CDR3 nucleotides read TGCGCCAGCAGCTTGGCTGAAGCATCAGGGGGCGCCCTCGGCGAGCAGTACTTC.

The chain uses TRBV5-5 and TRBJ2-5, with 7 bases matching TRBD2. The J segment lost 4 bases and the V segment lost 1 base, leaving 10 bases of the junction unmatched. Germline V gene sequence: CDR1 SGHKS, CDR2 YYEKEE (reference sequence). The CDR3 spans 16 residues. CDR3: CASSLIGLEVGETQYF. In DNA, the CDR3 is TGTGCCAGCAGCTTGATCGGACTAGAAGTGGGAGAGACCCAGTACTTC. The full variable domain, in which reference TRBV5-5 and TRBJ2-5 provide the parts outside the CDR3, is DAGVTQSPTHLIKTRGQQVTLRCSPISGHKSVSWYQQVLGQGPQFIFQYYEKEERGRGNFPDRFSARQFPNYSSELNVNALLLGDSALYLCASSLIGLEVGETQYFGPGTRLLVL.

This clone turned up a few times. The same CDR3 can be traced to other DNA sequences in this sample. The chain joins TRBV18 to TRBJ2-7; 7 positions match TRBD1. The CDR3 runs 14 residues. The germline CDR1 and CDR2 sequences are KGHSH and LQKENI. V lost 3 bases to trimming and J lost 1 base; unmatched junction nucleotides: 3. The DNA for the CDR3 is TGTGCCAGCTCACCGCCGGGACAGTCCTACGAGCAGTACTTC. Its translation: CASSPPGQSYEQYF.

This clone occurred once. This chain links TRBV7-6 with TRBJ2-7; 8 nucleotides match TRBD1. V dropped 4 bases and J dropped 6; count of bases not matched to a gene: 2. Germline V gives CDR1 SGHVS, CDR2 FNYEAQ. The CDR3 length is 12 residues. CDR3 DNA sequence: TGTGCCAGCAGCTCGACAGGGGTCGAGCAGTACTTC. Protein sequence: CASSSTGVEQYF.

The chain links TRBV6-5 to TRBJ1-5; a weak D match, TRBD1 (6 bases). The CDR3 is 13 amino acids. Germline CDR1 reads MNHEY; CDR2 reads SVGAGI. Trimming took 5 bases from V and 6 from J, leaving 11 bases between them. CDR3 sequence: CASSSQGSQPQHF. The CDR3 nucleotides read TGTGCCAGCAGTAGCCAGGGGAGTCAGCCCCAGCATTTT.

A single count supports this clone. The V call is TRBV5-1, the J call TRBJ2-2; D not resolved. Germline-derived CDR1 and CDR2 are SGHRS and YFSETQ. Trimming pared 0 bases from V and 6 bases from J, leaving 6 bases between. This CDR3 is built from 13 residues. The CDR3 reads CASSLGVSGELFF. The CDR3 DNA reads as TGCGCCAGCAGCTTGGGCGTCTCCGGGGAGCTGTTTTTT.

This chain links TRBV18 with TRBJ1-6; D possibly corresponds to TRBD1 (6 bases). Germline V gives CDR1 KGHSH, CDR2 LQKENI. V was pared by 3 bases and J by 7 bases, with 7 bases between. The CDR3 has 13 amino acids. CDR3 bases: TGTGCCAGCTCACCGGACAGAAATTCACCCCTCCACTTT. This encodes CASSPDRNSPLHF.

The V call is TRBV7-2, the J call TRBJ2-7, with D maybe TRBD1 (7 bases). Germline assignment: CDR1 SGHTA and CDR2 FQGNSA. CDR3 length: 14 amino acids. Trimming stripped 3 bases from V and 7 bases from J, with 16 bases between. CDR3 in amino acids: CASSFGGGRLEQYF. CDR3 in DNA: TGTGCCAGCAGCTTTGGAGGGGGCCGCTTGGAGCAGTACTTC.

This clone has only a few counts. The chain recombines TRBV18 with TRBJ2-7; 9 bases map to TRBD1. The length of the CDR3 is 16 residues. J lost 6 bases, V lost 3 bases, and 12 bases had no gene match. Per germline, CDR1 KGHSH and CDR2 LQKENI. The CDR3 DNA reads as TGTGCCAGCTCACCTCTCCGGGACAGGGTAATAAGCGAGCAGTACTTC. Its translation: CASSPLRDRVISEQYF.

The chain is built from TRBV6-5 and TRBJ2-5; D is perhaps TRBD2 (5 bases). The V gene's germline CDR1 is MNHEY and CDR2 SVGAGI. The V gene lost 2 bases and the J gene lost 5 bases, with 9 bases spanning the gap. The CDR3 consists of 13 residues. The CDR3 here is CASSYRERETQYF. CDR3 bases: TGTGCCAGCAGTTACAGGGAGAGGGAGACCCAGTACTTC.

The J gene is TRBJ2-7, the V gene TRBV7-2; weak D call: TRBD2 (6 bases). Germline V gene lookup returns CDR1 SGHTA and CDR2 FQGNSA. V lost 1 base to trimming and J lost 4 bases, with 14 bases between them. The CDR3 length is 15 residues. The CDR3 loop reads CASSLGRLRGYEQYF. In DNA form, the CDR3 reads TGTGCCAGCAGCTTAGGACGCCTCCGGGGGTACGAGCAGTACTTC.

Only one count was recorded for this clone. The junction shows a germline mismatch at one end, possibly a read error. The chain uses TRBV10-1 and TRBJ2-1; no clear D. The germline gives CDR1 WNHNN, CDR2 SYGVQD (reference sequence). This CDR3 region has 14 residues. In nucleotides, the CDR3 is TGCGCCAGTAGTGACTCTAACTCCTACAATGAGCAGTTCTTC. It yields the protein CASSDSNSYNEQFF.

V and J are TRBV7-2 and TRBJ2-5; 12 positions agree with TRBD2. V gave up 4 bases and J gave up 7 bases; unmatched junction bases: 13. The CDR3 is made up of 17 amino acids. Germline V gives CDR1 SGHTA, CDR2 FQGNSA. In nucleotides, the CDR3 is TGTGCCAGCAGCTCGATATTACTAGCGGGGGGCCCTGTGACCCAGTACTTC. This codes for CASSSILLAGGPVTQYF.

The chain recombines TRBV3-1 (or the pseudogene TRBV3-2) with TRBJ1-6, with D unresolved. The V end was cut by 4 bases, the J end by 4 bases, with 14 bases between. Germline-derived CDR1 and CDR2 are LGHDT and YNNKEL (reference sequence). CDR3 length: 16 amino acids. The CDR3 reads CASSPSGSFYNSPLHF. The CDR3 region has the DNA TGTGCCAGCAGCCCCTCCGGGTCCTTTTATAATTCACCCCTCCACTTT.